This T cell receptor (beta chain) was sequenced during a study of cytomegalovirus exposure and HLA in healthy donors. Overall study findings and caveats: Most of the CMV-associated TCR beta chains (in a later analysis) appeared to be HLA-restricted.

60 Vbeta and 13 Jbeta primers were used in PCR. Repertoires were generated with immunoSEQ multiplex PCR, while TCRdb's copy carries only in-frame clones and drops some. Of about 130,000 clones listed, 65% to 80% were seen once; the top ten hold roughly 3%. As to this clone: Its antigen is still unknown.

This TCR was sampled from a man aged 40-49 years in good health and CMV-seronegative. The sequencing input was PBMCs.

CDR3 amino acids: CASSLTLPGGAQETQYF. The CDR3 DNA sequence: TGTGCCAGCAGCTTAACTTTGCCGGGAGGGGCCCAAGAGACCCAGTACTTC. The chain recombines TRBV11-2 with TRBJ2-5; 8 bases map to TRBD2. Germline trimming cut 2 bases from V and 1 base from J; bases unmatched to any gene: 9. CDR3 length: 17 amino acids. Germline CDR1 and CDR2: SGHAT and FQNNGV. The whole variable domain, remainder taken from reference TRBV11-2 and TRBJ2-5, is EAGVAQSPRYKIIEKRQSVAFWCNPISGHATLYWYQQILGQGPKLLIQFQNNGVVDDSQLPKDRFSAERLKGVDSTLKIQPAKLEDSAVYLCASSLTLPGGAQETQYFGPGTRLLVL.